Presented here are 19 T cell receptor beta chains from one specimen sequenced in a study of T cells in narcolepsy. Only in-frame clones appear in the TCRdb table, and some are missing; sequencing was by immunoSEQ multiplex PCR. The sample includes about 26,000 clones, roughly four fifths of them seen just once. Sample: memory (CD45RA-) CD4+ T cells from blood. These receptors were obtained from a human donor in good health.

V and J are TRBV20-1 and TRBJ2-5; tentatively, D is TRBD1 (5 bases). The V gene lost 5 bases and the J gene lost 4 bases, with 8 bases spanning the gap. Germline loops: CDR1 DFQATT, CDR2 SNEGSKA (reference sequence). This CDR3 region has 11 residues. This CDR3 reads CSADRGETQYF. In DNA form, the CDR3 reads TGCAGTGCTGATAGGGGAGAGACCCAGTACTTC.

The chain joins TRBV5-1 to TRBJ1-3; D unclear. V lost 0 bases to trimming and J lost 2 bases, with 12 bases between them. The germline gives CDR1 SGHRS, CDR2 YFSETQ. The CDR3 is 16 amino acids. The chain's CDR3 is CASSLERVIAGNTIYF. The CDR3 nucleotides are TGCGCCAGCAGCTTGGAAAGGGTGATAGCTGGAAACACCATATATTTT.

J is TRBJ2-1 and V is TRBV19; 9 bases are a match to TRBD1. The CDR3 covers 12 residues. Germline CDR1 is LNHDA and CDR2 is SQIVND (reference sequence). V was pared by 5 bases and J by 10 bases, with 3 bases of the junction left unmatched. CDR3 protein: CASSPGTGEQFF. CDR3 nucleotide sequence: TGTGCCAGTAGTCCCGGGACAGGGGAGCAGTTCTTC.

The chain combines TRBV28 with TRBJ2-3; D uncertain. Per the germline V gene, CDR1 is MDHEN and CDR2 is SYDVKM. This CDR3 contains 11 residues. The V gene lost 10 bases and the J gene lost 10 bases, with 15 bases spanning the gap. The CDR3 protein is CATAAPTAQYF. Written as DNA, the CDR3 is TGTGCCACCGCCGCCCCCACGGCGCAGTATTTT.

The V gene is TRBV27, the J gene TRBJ1-1; D might be TRBD1 (5 bases). The ends were cut back, 3 bases at V and 4 bases at J, with 9 bases in the middle. This CDR3 comprises 13 residues. CDR1 and CDR2 from the germline V gene are MNHEY and SMNVEV (reference sequence). CDR3 sequence (DNA): TGTGCCAGCAGTTTCCGGGGGGGCACTGAAGCTTTCTTT. Translated: CASSFRGGTEAFF.

The rearrangement joins TRBV30 to TRBJ1-3, with TRBD1 as a possible D gene (5 bases). This CDR3 is built from 13 residues. Per the germline V gene, CDR1 is GTSNPN and CDR2 is SVGIG (reference sequence). V dropped 3 bases and J dropped 5 bases, with 11 bases sitting between them. The CDR3 spells CAWRGDRRNTIYF. The CDR3 coding sequence is TGTGCCTGGAGGGGGGATCGACGAAACACCATATATTTT.

The chain is built from TRBV28 and TRBJ1-2, with D tentatively TRBD1 (6 bases). Germline CDR1 is MDHEN and CDR2 is SYDVKM. V dropped 6 bases and J dropped 3 bases, with 17 bases sitting between them. The CDR3 is made up of 15 amino acids. The chain's CDR3 is CASRGATLGYYGYTF. The DNA of the CDR3 is TGTGCCAGCAGGGGGGCCACGTTGGGGTACTATGGCTACACCTTC.

J is TRBJ1-1 and V is TRBV27, with TRBD1 identical over 8 bases. V trimming: 6 bases; J trimming: 4 bases; junction bases outside the gene matches: 16. CDR1 and CDR2 (germline): MNHEY, SMNVEV (reference sequence). This CDR3 has 17 amino acids. In DNA form, the CDR3 reads TGTGCCAGCAGCTCCACAGGGGGGGTTTATTTGGGCACTGAAGCTTTCTTT. Translating gives CASSSTGGVYLGTEAFF.

The chain is built from TRBV10-3 and TRBJ1-4; 9 bases map to TRBD1. Germline V gives CDR1 ENHRY, CDR2 SYGVKD. The V and J ends lost 10 bases and 0 bases, in that order; junction bases with no gene match: 6. The CDR3 runs 15 residues. The CDR3 nucleotides are TGTGCCACCCGGGACAGGGACGCAACTAATGAAAAACTGTTTTTT. Translating it yields CATRDRDATNEKLFF.

This clone was observed a few times. The rearrangement joins TRBV10-3 to TRBJ1-5; the match to TRBD1 covers 9 bases. In germline, CDR1 is ENHRY, CDR2 SYGVKD. V lost 4 bases and J lost 4; bases outside the gene matches: 5. This CDR3 has 15 amino acids. The CDR3 sequence: CAISAGTGLNQPQHF. The CDR3 coding sequence is TGTGCCATCAGTGCCGGGACAGGGTTAAATCAGCCCCAGCATTTT.

V and J are TRBV4-2 and TRBJ1-1; D may be TRBD1 (5 bases). Germline CDR1 is LGHNA and CDR2 is YNFKEQ. V was trimmed by 5 bases and J by 3 bases, leaving 10 bases between them. This CDR3 is 13 amino acids long. CDR3 amino acids: CASSRDLHTEAFF. For the CDR3, the DNA is TGTGCCAGCAGCAGGGACTTGCACACTGAAGCTTTCTTT.

The V call is TRBV19, the J call TRBJ2-3; 10 bases line up with TRBD1. The CDR3 has 16 amino acids. V shed 0 bases and J 5 bases; nucleotides not matched to a gene: 5. Germline V gene sequence: CDR1 LNHDA, CDR2 SQIVND (reference sequence). The CDR3 loop reads CASSIEETGGRDTQYF. Here the CDR3 DNA reads TGTGCCAGTAGTATAGAGGAGACAGGGGGCCGAGATACGCAGTATTTT. Variable domain in full (rest from reference TRBV19 and TRBJ2-3): DGGITQSPKYLFRKEGQNVTLSCEQNLNHDAMYWYRQDPGQGLRLIYYSQIVNDFQKGDIAEGYSVSREKKESFPLTVTSAQKNPTAFYLCASSIEETGGRDTQYFGPGTRLTVL.

The CDR3 DNA sequence: TGCGCCAGCAGCCAACGGATAGCGGGGGGAGTGGATGAGCAGTTCTTC. It translates to CASSQRIAGGVDEQFF. V gene TRBV4-1 combines with J gene TRBJ2-1, with 10 bases matching TRBD2. Germline V CDR1 and CDR2: MGHRA, YSYEKL. Trimming cost V 2 bases and J 8 bases; bases outside gene matches: 9. CDR3 length: 16 residues.

The J gene is TRBJ2-3, the V gene TRBV5-6; perhaps TRBD1 as D (5 bases). This CDR3 spans 14 amino acids. The V gene's germline CDR1 is SGHDT and CDR2 YYEEEE. V dropped 2 bases and J dropped 5 bases, with 12 bases sitting between them. The CDR3 region is CASSLTGLGDTQYF. CDR3 in DNA: TGTGCCAGCAGCTTAACAGGTTTAGGAGATACGCAGTATTTT.

The rearrangement uses TRBV6-1 and TRBJ1-5, with D possibly matching TRBD1 (5 bases). Germline V gene lookup returns CDR1 MNHNS and CDR2 SASEGT. Trimming removed 4 bases at V and 1 base at J, with 11 bases between. This CDR3 contains 15 residues. The CDR3 protein is CASSGPGLSNQPQHF. The CDR3 DNA reads TGTGCCAGCAGTGGGCCAGGGCTGAGCAATCAGCCCCAGCATTTT.

In this sample, this clone turned up once. V is TRBV29-1 and J is TRBJ2-7; TRBD2 is a possible D gene (6 bases). The CDR3 has 14 residues. Trimming cost V 4 bases and J 0 bases, with 13 bases left between them. CDR1 and CDR2 (germline): SQVTM, ANQGSEA. CDR3 protein: CSVAFSGSSYEQYF. The CDR3 coding sequence is TGCAGCGTTGCATTCTCCGGGAGCTCCTACGAGCAGTACTTC.

The V gene is TRBV9, the J gene TRBJ1-1, with D unresolved. Germline assignment: CDR1 SGDLS and CDR2 YYNGEE. The CDR3 loop spans 12 amino acids. V gave up 8 bases and J gave up 0 bases, with 8 bases separating them. CDR3 nucleotides: TGTGCCAGTAAGGGCATGAACACTGAAGCTTTCTTT. Its protein is CASKGMNTEAFF.

This chain links TRBV6-5 with TRBJ1-2, with D possibly TRBD1 on 6 matching bases. Trimming cost V 0 bases and J 4 bases, with 12 bases left between them. Germline V gene lookup returns CDR1 MNHEY and CDR2 SVGAGI. The CDR3 is made up of 15 amino acids. Here the CDR3 DNA reads TGTGCCAGCAGTTACTCGAGGACAGTCAGCTATGGCTACACCTTC. Its translation: CASSYSRTVSYGYTF.

The J gene is TRBJ1-4, the V gene TRBV30; maybe TRBD1 (6 bases). CDR3 length equals 15 residues. Germline V CDR1 and CDR2: GTSNPN, SVGIG (reference sequence). Trimming cost V 0 bases and J 8 bases, with 16 bases left between them. In nucleotides, the CDR3 is TGTGCCTGGAGTGTAATTTTGGGTAGGGGGGAAAAACTGTTTTTT. The encoded protein is CAWSVILGRGEKLFF. Based on the CDR3 plus reference TRBV30 and TRBJ1-4, the full variable domain is SQTIHQWPATLVQPVGSPLSLECTVEGTSNPNLYWYRQAAGRGLQLLFYSVGIGQISSEVPQNLSASRPQDRQFILSSKKLLLSDSGFYLCAWSVILGRGEKLFFGSGTQLSVL.